This T cell receptor (delta chain) was obtained from a study of intestinal T cells in coeliac disease (TCRdb year 2020). Study-level background: Coeliac patients were much younger than controls, with mean ages of 16.0 versus 54.8 years in the TRG cohort. Raised anti-tissue transglutaminase antibodies were present in all coeliac patients in the TRD cohort but in no controls. Duodenal biopsies from around 10 coeliac disease patients and around 10 non-coeliac controls were included in the TCR-delta (TRD) cohort. A second, larger TCR-gamma (TRG) cohort comprised duodenal biopsies from around 32 coeliac disease patients and some 20 non-coeliac controls.

V ends up 3 bases short and J 0 bases short, with an unmatched junction base count of 41. From the cysteine through the phenylalanine, the CDR3 covers 28 amino acids. Solely the CDR3 DNA is kept, with 84 bases framed from the first base. CDR1 and CDR2, looked up from the germline V gene, are TSWWSYY and QGS. Based on its abundance in the sample, this clone is large (0.1 to 1%). This receptor's antigen is unknown. Since a far larger clone is one base different, this is likely a read error. In the same sample, other DNA sequences code for this CDR3. The library was made by multiplex PCR. Using the Biomed-2 kit, bulk amplification of TRD repertoires was done from roughly 0.15 ug of biopsy DNA. Before sequencing, purified TRD amplicons were combined in equal amounts to make an approximately 4.1 nM library. TRD libraries were sequenced on an Illumina MiSeq using v3 chemistry with 2 x 300 cycles. The paper's processing steps were these. FastX discarded any read in which over 10% of nucleotides had a quality score below the third quartile for that patient. Alignment of reads was performed with IMGT/HighV-QUEST so that V, D and J genes were assigned, CDR3 regions were identified and functionality was assessed. Sequences were converted to amino acids, and every sequence predicted to be non-functional was removed. CDR3s were split into kmers, with and without positional annotation; kmer frequencies underwent PCA, and samples were clustered using all 1023 combinations of PCs 1-10. Leave-one-out cross-validation was used to validate the classification, with parameters re-optimised on the remaining samples in each round. Using the vegan R package, Shannon diversity was calculated from repeated random subsamples whose size matched the lowest read count. TCRdb processed the public reads again with the CATT caller, after which rows with matching DNA were combined. TCRdb, not the original authors, processed these V and J calls. The sample table contains 130 or so delta-chain clones; only one count was recorded for 40% to 55% of them. About 98% of the sample is in the top ten clones.

General study outcomes and caveats: TRG clustering correctly classified 51 of 54 biopsies (about 94%), with a reported leave-one-out accuracy of approximately 87%. Repeated CDR3 amino acid sequences could not be distinguished from PCR duplicates. FFPE-derived DNA was found to be relatively degraded, and loss of a proportion of TCR sequences in each sample was likely caused by this degradation. All 22 biopsies in training were correctly classified by TRD kmer-based clustering, and a leave-one-out accuracy of roughly 90% was reported. The coeliac group and the control group were significantly different in age, but an analysis split by age did not give significant classification.

Genomic DNA was extracted with the QIAamp DNA FFPE tissue kit from ten 5-um FFPE scrolls per case. To test whether coeliac disease could be classified from the TCR repertoire, the study used duodenal biopsies that were formalin-fixed paraffin-embedded, fully anonymised, and surplus to diagnostic needs. The controls had upper endoscopy for reflux, dyspepsia or gastritis, and there was no clinical or histological suspicion of coeliac disease in any of the controls. The TCR originated in a human donor who served as a control with a normal duodenal biopsy, not a healthy volunteer. The rearrangement joined TRDV1 to TRDJ1; 9 junctional bases match TRDD3. Sequenced: a duodenal biopsy. The sequence in DNA is TGTGCTCTTGGGGAGGACGTACCTTACCTTAGGAGGGTGCCTGGGGGATCCAAAGTTTTTACGTACACCGATAAACTCATCTTT. Protein translation: CALGEDVPYLRRVPGGSKVFTYTDKLIF.